This TCR beta chain was profiled in a study of T cell responses to AZD1222 COVID-19 vaccine. Note on this clone: Its antigen is not known.

Some clones are missing from TCRdb's copy, which holds only in-frame ones; the method was immunoSEQ multiplex PCR. In the table there are over 150,000 clones, about nine tenths of which are singletons. Germline loops: CDR1 SNHLY, CDR2 FYNNEI. V lost 6 bases and J lost 8; bases outside the gene matches: 10. CDR3 size: 15 residues. Overall study results and limits: No day 14 peak samples; only post-peak repertoires were characterized.

The chain employs TRBV2 and TRBJ1-4; 9 bases map to TRBD1. Sequencing used peripheral blood, obtained on day 0 of MenACWY control vaccination. The receptor was derived from an adult in good health. The CDR3 region is CASRRGGQGVEKLFF. As DNA, the CDR3 is TGTGCCAGCAGGAGGGGGGGACAGGGAGTGGAAAAACTGTTTTTT.